The clone carrying this T cell receptor (beta chain) has ten or more counts. The library targeted TCRbeta and was prepared with unique molecular identifiers. Using its own MiXCR run on the PCR reads, TCRdb lists one record per CDR3 protein. The sample includes around 25,000 distinct CDR3 sequences, around 17% seen only once; the top ten take around 33%. The data were taken from a study of T-cell reconstitution after alpha-beta-depleted transplantation in children. This CDR3 comprises 15 residues. Germline V CDR1 and CDR2: DFQATT, SNEGSKA (reference sequence). The ends were cut back, 3 bases at V and 2 bases at J, with 14 bases in the middle.

This sequence was found in a male patient aged 2 to 9 who had a stem cell transplant for acute lymphoblastic leukemia, so the T cells may come from the graft donor. The chain employs TRBV20-1 and TRBJ2-1; tentative D call: TRBD2 (5 bases). Specimen: PBMCs, mostly from graft donor cells, collected 60 days after TCRalphabeta/CD19-depleted stem cell transplant. CDR3 loop: CSARGSSRTYNEQFF. CDR3 bases: TGCAGTGCTAGGGGGAGCTCACGCACCTACAATGAGCAGTTCTTC.